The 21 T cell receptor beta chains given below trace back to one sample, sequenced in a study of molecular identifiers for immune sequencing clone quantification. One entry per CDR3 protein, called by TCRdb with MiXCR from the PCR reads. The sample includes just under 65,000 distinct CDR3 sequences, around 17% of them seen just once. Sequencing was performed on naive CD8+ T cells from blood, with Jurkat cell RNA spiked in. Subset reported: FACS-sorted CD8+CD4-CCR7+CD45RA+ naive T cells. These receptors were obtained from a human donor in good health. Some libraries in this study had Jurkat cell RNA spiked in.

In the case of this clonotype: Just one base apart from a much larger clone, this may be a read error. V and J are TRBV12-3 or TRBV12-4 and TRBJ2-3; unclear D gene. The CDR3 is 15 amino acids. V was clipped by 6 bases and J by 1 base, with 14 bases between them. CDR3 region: CASSLTARGTDTQYF. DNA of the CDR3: TGTGCCAGCAGCCTGACGGCTCGGGGCACAGATACGCAGTATTTT.

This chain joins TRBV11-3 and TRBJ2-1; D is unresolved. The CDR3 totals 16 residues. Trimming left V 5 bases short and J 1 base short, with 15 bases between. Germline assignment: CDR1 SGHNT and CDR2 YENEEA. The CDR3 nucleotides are TGTGCCAGCAGCCCCCCAGGTCTGAGGTCCTACAATGAGCAGTTCTTC. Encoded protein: CASSPPGLRSYNEQFF.

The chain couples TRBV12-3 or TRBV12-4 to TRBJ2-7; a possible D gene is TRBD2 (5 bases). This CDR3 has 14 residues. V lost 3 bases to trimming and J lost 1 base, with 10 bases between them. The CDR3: CASSLRDTSYEQYF. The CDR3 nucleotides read TGTGCCAGCAGTTTGAGGGATACGTCCTACGAGCAGTACTTC.

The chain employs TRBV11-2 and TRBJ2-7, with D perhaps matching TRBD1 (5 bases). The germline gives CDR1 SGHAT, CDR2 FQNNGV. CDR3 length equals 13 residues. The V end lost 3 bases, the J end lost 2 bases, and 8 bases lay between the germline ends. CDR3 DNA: TGTGCCAGCAGCTTGCGACAGACCTACGAGCAGTACTTC. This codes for CASSLRQTYEQYF.

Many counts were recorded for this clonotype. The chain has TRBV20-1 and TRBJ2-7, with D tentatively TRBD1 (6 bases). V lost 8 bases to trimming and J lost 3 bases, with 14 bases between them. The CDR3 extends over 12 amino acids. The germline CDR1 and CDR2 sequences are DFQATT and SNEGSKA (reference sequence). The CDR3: CSTGQMSYEQYF. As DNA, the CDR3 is TGCAGTACCGGACAGATGAGCTACGAGCAGTACTTC.

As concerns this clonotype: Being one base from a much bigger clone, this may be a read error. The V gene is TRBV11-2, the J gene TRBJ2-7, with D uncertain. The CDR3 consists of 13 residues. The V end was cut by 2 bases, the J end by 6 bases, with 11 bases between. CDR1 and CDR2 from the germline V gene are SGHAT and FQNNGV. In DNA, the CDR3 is TGTGCCAGCAGCTTATGGAGTCCGGGCGAGCAGTACTTC. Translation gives CASSLWSPGEQYF.

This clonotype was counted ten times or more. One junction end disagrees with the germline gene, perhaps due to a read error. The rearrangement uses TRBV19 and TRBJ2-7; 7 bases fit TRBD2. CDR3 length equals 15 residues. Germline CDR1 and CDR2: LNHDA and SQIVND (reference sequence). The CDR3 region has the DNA TGTGCCAGTAGTCCCTCCCCGACTAGCTCCCACGAGCAGTACTTC. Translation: CASSPSPTSSHEQYF.

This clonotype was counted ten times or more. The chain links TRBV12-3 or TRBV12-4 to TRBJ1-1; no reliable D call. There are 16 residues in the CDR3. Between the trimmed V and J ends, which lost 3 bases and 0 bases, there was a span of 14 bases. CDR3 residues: CASSFGRGVLNTEAFF. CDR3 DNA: TGTGCCAGCAGTTTTGGCCGGGGTGTCTTGAACACTGAAGCTTTCTTT.

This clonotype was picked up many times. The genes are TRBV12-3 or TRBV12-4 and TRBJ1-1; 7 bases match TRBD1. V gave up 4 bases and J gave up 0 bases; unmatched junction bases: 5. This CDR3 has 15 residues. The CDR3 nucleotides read TGTGCCAGCAGTTCTCCCGACAGGGTGAACACTGAAGCTTTCTTT. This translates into CASSSPDRVNTEAFF.

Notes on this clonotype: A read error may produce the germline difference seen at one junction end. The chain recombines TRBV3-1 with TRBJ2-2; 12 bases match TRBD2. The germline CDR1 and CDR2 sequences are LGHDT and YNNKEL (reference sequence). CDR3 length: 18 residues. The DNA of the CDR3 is TGTGCCAGCAGCCAAGGAAGACTAGCGGGAGAGAGGACCGGGGAGCCGTTTTTT. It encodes CASSQGRLAGERTGEPFF.

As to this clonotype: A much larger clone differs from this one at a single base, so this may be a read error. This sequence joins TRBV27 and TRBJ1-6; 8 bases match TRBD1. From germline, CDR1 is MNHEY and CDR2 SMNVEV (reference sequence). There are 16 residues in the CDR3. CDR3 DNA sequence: TGTGCCAGCAGTCCTATCGGACAGGGATGGGATTCACTCCTCCACTTT. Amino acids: CASSPIGQGWDSLLHF.

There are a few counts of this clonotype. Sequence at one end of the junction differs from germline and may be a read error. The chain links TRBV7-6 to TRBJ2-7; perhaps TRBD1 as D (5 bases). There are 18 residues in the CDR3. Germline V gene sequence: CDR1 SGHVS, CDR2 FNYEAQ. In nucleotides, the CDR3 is TGTGCCAGCAGCTTAGTGGTGACAGTCAAGGTGAGCCACTACGAGCAGTGCTTC. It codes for CASSLVVTVKVSHYEQCF.

CDR3 sequence reads: CASSATSGSYEQYF. Here the CDR3 DNA reads TGTGCCAGTAGTGCCACTAGCGGGAGTTATGAGCAGTACTTC. The V call is TRBV19, the J call TRBJ2-7; 11 bases align to TRBD2. Trimming removed 5 bases from V and 7 bases from J; junction bases left unmatched: 7. Germline V gene lookup returns CDR1 LNHDA and CDR2 SQIVND (reference sequence). The CDR3 length is 14 residues. The whole variable domain, filled in from reference TRBV19 and TRBJ2-7, reads DGGITQSPKYLFRKEGQNVTLSCEQNLNHDAMYWYRQDPGQGLRLIYYSQIVNDFQKGDIAEGYSVSREKKESFPLTVTSAQKNPTAFYLCASSATSGSYEQYFGPGTRLTVT.

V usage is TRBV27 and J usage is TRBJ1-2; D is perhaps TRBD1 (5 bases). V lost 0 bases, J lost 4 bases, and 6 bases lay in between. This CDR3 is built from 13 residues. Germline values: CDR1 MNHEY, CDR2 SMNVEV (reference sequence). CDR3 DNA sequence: TGTGCCAGCAGTTTATCGGGGCTCTATGGCTACACCTTC. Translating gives CASSLSGLYGYTF.

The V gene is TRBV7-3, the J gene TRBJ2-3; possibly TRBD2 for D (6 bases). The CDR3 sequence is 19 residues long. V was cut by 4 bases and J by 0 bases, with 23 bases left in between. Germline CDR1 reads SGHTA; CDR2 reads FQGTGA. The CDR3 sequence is CASSSRGSRDLPSTDTQYF. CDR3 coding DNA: TGTGCCAGCAGCTCGCGAGGTAGCCGGGACTTACCTAGCACAGATACGCAGTATTTT.

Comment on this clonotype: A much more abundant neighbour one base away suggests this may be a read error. CDR3 sequence (DNA): TGCGCCAGCAGCCAAGGGGTAACGTCGGCTAGCGGGAGTTACGAGCAGTACTTC. This translates into CASSQGVTSASGSYEQYF. The rearrangement links TRBV4-1 to TRBJ2-7; 10 positions match TRBD2. Germline trimming cut 1 base from V and 4 bases from J; bases unmatched to any gene: 13. Per germline, CDR1 MGHRA and CDR2 YSYEKL. The CDR3 is 18 residues long.

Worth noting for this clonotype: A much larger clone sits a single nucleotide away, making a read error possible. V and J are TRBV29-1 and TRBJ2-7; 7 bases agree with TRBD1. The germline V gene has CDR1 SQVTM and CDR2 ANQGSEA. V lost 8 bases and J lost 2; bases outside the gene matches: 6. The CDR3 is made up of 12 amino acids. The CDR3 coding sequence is TGCAGCATTGTAGACAGGGCCTACGAGCAGTACTTC. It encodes CSIVDRAYEQYF.

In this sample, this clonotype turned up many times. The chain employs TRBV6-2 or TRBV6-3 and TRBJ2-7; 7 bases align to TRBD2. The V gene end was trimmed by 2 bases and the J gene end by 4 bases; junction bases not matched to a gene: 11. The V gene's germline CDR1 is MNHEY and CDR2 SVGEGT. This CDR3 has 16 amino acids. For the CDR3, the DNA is TGTGCCAGCAGTTACCGTTCGGCGGGGGATTGGTACGAGCAGTACTTC. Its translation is CASSYRSAGDWYEQYF.

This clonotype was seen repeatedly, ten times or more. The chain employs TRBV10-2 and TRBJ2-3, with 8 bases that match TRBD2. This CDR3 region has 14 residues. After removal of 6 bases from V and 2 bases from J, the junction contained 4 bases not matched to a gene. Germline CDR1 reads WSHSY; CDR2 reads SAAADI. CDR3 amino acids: CASRTSGLTDTQYF. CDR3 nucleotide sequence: TGCGCCAGCAGAACTAGCGGACTCACAGATACGCAGTATTTT.

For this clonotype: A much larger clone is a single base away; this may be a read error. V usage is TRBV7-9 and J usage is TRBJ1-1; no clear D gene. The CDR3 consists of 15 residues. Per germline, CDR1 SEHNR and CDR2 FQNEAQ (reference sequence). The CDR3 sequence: CASSLVAVPGTEALF. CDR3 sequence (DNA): TGTGCCAGCAGCTTAGTTGCGGTACCGGGCACTGAAGCTCTCTTT.

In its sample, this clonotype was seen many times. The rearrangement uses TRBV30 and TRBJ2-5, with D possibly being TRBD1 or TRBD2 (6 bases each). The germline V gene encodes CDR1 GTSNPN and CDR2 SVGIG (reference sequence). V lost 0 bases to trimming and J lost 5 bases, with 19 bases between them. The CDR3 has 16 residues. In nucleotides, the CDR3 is TGTGCCTGGAGTGTATTATCCGGGGGCCTGCGGGAGACCCAGTACTTC. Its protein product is CAWSVLSGGLRETQYF.